The T cell receptor (beta chain) under discussion was sequenced for a study of molecular identifiers for immune sequencing clone quantification. Each CDR3 protein gets one entry after TCRdb re-called the PCR reads with MiXCR. The repertoire has around 460,000 distinct CDR3 sequences, about a fifth of them found once; the top ten carry 0.84%. The CDR3 contains 19 residues. With 1 base removed from V and 7 bases from J, the gap between germline ends came to 23 bases. The germline CDR1 and CDR2 sequences are SGHVS and FNYEAQ. This clonotype was recorded at least ten times. The rearrangement joins TRBV7-6 to TRBJ1-6; D is perhaps TRBD1 (5 bases). Sequencing was performed on naive CD8+ T cells from blood, with Jurkat cell RNA spiked in. As for subset: FACS-sorted CD8+CD4-CCR7+CD45RA+ naive T cells. This TCR was recovered from a human donor in good health. Some libraries in this study had Jurkat cell RNA spiked in. CDR3 nucleotides: TGTGCCAGCAGCTTAGTGGCCAGTGACAGTCAGTTGCGGAATTCACCCCTCCACTTT. Residues: CASSLVASDSQLRNSPLHF.